This T cell receptor (beta chain) stems from a study of shared clonotypes between healthy human individuals. Study as a whole: Aged 18 to 49, the donors were a couple of women and a few men.

V lost 4 bases and J lost 3, with 9 bases in between. This CDR3 is 13 amino acids long. The germline CDR1 and CDR2 sequences are KGHSH and LQKENI. The assay was carried out at the deep level. Sequencing was performed with immunoSEQ multiplex PCR; in TCRdb, only in-frame clones are kept and a portion is missing. The table includes hundreds of thousands of clones, around three quarters detected once. Overall study results and limits: Estimated richness was generally greater in naive than memory subsets.

In regard to this clone: Antigen specificity is unknown.

Division of CD4+ cells produced a CD45RA+ naive subset and a CD45RA-negative memory subset. This chain connects TRBV18 to TRBJ1-1, with D maybe TRBD1 (5 bases). Sequences were obtained from memory CD4+ T cells sorted from blood. Subset reported: CD45RA-negative fraction. This receptor was obtained from a young woman in good health. CDR3 nucleotide sequence: TGTGCCAGCTCACAGACAGCCCACACTGAAGCTTTCTTT. Amino acids: CASSQTAHTEAFF. Combining the CDR3 with reference TRBV18 and TRBJ1-1 gives the whole variable domain NAGVMQNPRHLVRRRGQEARLRCSPMKGHSHVYWYRQLPEEGLKFMVYLQKENIIDESGMPKERFSAEFPKEGPSILRIQQVVRGDSAAYFCASSQTAHTEAFFGQGTRLTVV.